One and the same sample provided the 15 T cell receptor beta chains below, sequenced in a study of shared clonotypes between healthy human individuals. Clones were sequenced by immunoSEQ multiplex PCR, and TCRdb holds only the in-frame ones, with some missing. The sample contains hundreds of thousands of clones, 90% to 97% of which appear only once. The specimen was naive CD4+ T cells sorted from blood. Regarding subset: CD45RA+ positively selected. The receptors come from a woman aged 25 to 39 in good health.

The genes are TRBV10-3 and TRBJ2-3; 11 bases fit TRBD2. Trimming took 10 bases from V and 3 from J; bases not matched to a gene: 9. The CDR3 is 15 residues long. Germline CDR1 ENHRY, CDR2 SYGVKD. CDR3 bases: TGTGCCACCGGAACTTGGACTAGCGGGACAGATACGCAGTATTTT. Translating it yields CATGTWTSGTDTQYF.

The chain couples TRBV6-5 to TRBJ2-5; D might be TRBD1 or TRBD2, each matching 6 bases. The end of the DNA is better explained by TRBJ2-7, so the J call may be wrong. Germline V gene sequence: CDR1 MNHEY, CDR2 SVGAGI. This CDR3 is built from 15 residues. CDR3 sequence (DNA): TGTGCCAGCAGTTATGGAGGGCAGGGGACCTACGAGCAGTACTTC. It is translated as CASSYGGQGTYEQYF.

This chain connects TRBV4-2 to TRBJ2-3; D is undetermined. Germline CDR1 reads LGHNA; CDR2 reads YNFKEQ. Trimming pared 4 bases from V and 3 bases from J, leaving 20 bases between. This CDR3 has 17 amino acids. The CDR3 loop is CASSPSTGIDETDTQYF. The CDR3 DNA is TGTGCCAGCAGCCCCTCAACTGGGATCGACGAAACAGATACGCAGTATTTT.

Only one count was recorded for this clone. The chain couples TRBV6-4 to TRBJ1-5, with 7 bases that match TRBD1. There are 13 residues in the CDR3. With V trimmed by 6 bases and J by 5 bases, 4 bases remained unmatched. Looked up from germline, CDR1 is MRHNA and CDR2 is SNTAGT. The CDR3 DNA reads TGTGCCAGCAGCCAAACAGGGGATCAGCCCCAGCATTTT. The encoded protein is CASSQTGDQPQHF.

V gene TRBV5-1 combines with J gene TRBJ2-7; maybe TRBD1 (7 bases). This CDR3 contains 18 residues. Trimming pared 4 bases from V and 3 bases from J, leaving 26 bases between. Germline V gives CDR1 SGHRS, CDR2 YFSETQ. The CDR3 nucleotides read TGCGCCAGCAGCCAACAATTAACAGGGGCTGGGGGGTACTACGAGCAGTACTTC. This translates into CASSQQLTGAGGYYEQYF. Supplemented by reference TRBV5-1 and TRBJ2-7, the full variable domain reads KAGVTQTPRYLIKTRGQQVTLSCSPISGHRSVSWYQQTPGQGLQFLFEYFSETQRNKGNFPGRFSGRQFSNSRSEMNVSTLELGDSALYLCASSQQLTGAGGYYEQYFGPGTRLTVT.

This chain links TRBV30 with TRBJ1-5; 8 bases fit TRBD1. CDR1 is GTSNPN, CDR2 SVGIG, per germline (reference sequence). The CDR3 spans 15 residues. Trimming took 2 bases from V and 2 from J; bases not matched to a gene: 5. CDR3 in DNA: TGTGCCTGGAGTCCAGGGGGCTCGGGCAATCAGCCCCAGCATTTT. Translating gives CAWSPGGSGNQPQHF.

The gene calls are TRBV18 and TRBJ2-7; 7 nucleotides align to TRBD2. After removal of 1 base from V and 3 bases from J, the junction contained 0 bases not matched to a gene. The CDR3 loop spans 13 amino acids. Germline lookup yields CDR1 KGHSH and CDR2 LQKENI. CDR3 in DNA: TGTGCCAGCTCACCACGCGGGGGCTACGAGCAGTACTTC. The encoded protein is CASSPRGGYEQYF. Supplemented by reference TRBV18 and TRBJ2-7, the full variable domain reads NAGVMQNPRHLVRRRGQEARLRCSPMKGHSHVYWYRQLPEEGLKFMVYLQKENIIDESGMPKERFSAEFPKEGPSILRIQQVVRGDSAAYFCASSPRGGYEQYFGPGTRLTVT.

The chain employs TRBV18 and TRBJ2-1; D is perhaps TRBD2 (6 bases). The CDR3 has 16 residues. Germline lookup yields CDR1 KGHSH and CDR2 LQKENI. Trimming cost V 2 bases and J 2 bases, with 13 bases left between them. For the CDR3, the DNA is TGTGCCAGCTCACCAGAGACTAGAAGGGCCTACAATGAGCAGTTCTTC. Translated, it gives CASSPETRRAYNEQFF. The complete variable domain, with remaining parts taken from reference TRBV18 and TRBJ2-1, reads NAGVMQNPRHLVRRRGQEARLRCSPMKGHSHVYWYRQLPEEGLKFMVYLQKENIIDESGMPKERFSAEFPKEGPSILRIQQVVRGDSAAYFCASSPETRRAYNEQFFGPGTRLTVL.

Only one count was recorded for this clone. The rearrangement uses TRBV18 and TRBJ2-5, with D unresolved. Per germline, CDR1 KGHSH and CDR2 LQKENI. This CDR3 contains 13 residues. Trimming removed 3 bases from V and 2 bases from J, with 7 bases in between. The CDR3 reads CASSPPQQETQYF. The DNA for the CDR3 is TGTGCCAGCTCACCCCCCCAGCAAGAGACCCAGTACTTC.

This clone appeared once. The chain employs TRBV23-1 and TRBJ1-1; D is possibly TRBD1 (6 bases). TRBV23-1 is an ORF for which the function is uncertain. This CDR3 region has 13 residues. Trimming shortened V by 4 bases and J by 3 bases, and 9 bases separated the two germline ends. Written as DNA, the CDR3 is TGCGCCAGCAGTCCGGACAGTTACACTGAAGCTTTCTTT. Protein sequence: CASSPDSYTEAFF.

The V gene is TRBV7-2, the J gene TRBJ2-1; 10 nucleotides line up with TRBD2. V trimming: 4 bases; J trimming: 7 bases; junction bases outside the gene matches: 7. CDR3 size: 15 residues. CDR1 and CDR2 from the germline V gene are SGHTA and FQGNSA. DNA for the CDR3: TGTGCCAGCAGCTCTGAGGCTAGCGGGAGAAATGAGCAGTTCTTC. Residues: CASSSEASGRNEQFF.

The CDR3 sequence is CAWRKVGGNYEQYF. As DNA, the CDR3 is TGTGCCTGGAGGAAGGTGGGGGGAAACTACGAGCAGTACTTC. The chain joins TRBV30 to TRBJ2-7, with D perhaps TRBD2 (6 bases). The CDR3 spans 14 residues. CDR1 and CDR2 (germline): GTSNPN, SVGIG (reference sequence). V was clipped by 3 bases and J by 3 bases, with 15 bases between them.

V is TRBV5-1 and J is TRBJ2-4, with 9 nucleotides matching TRBD1. The germline gives CDR1 SGHRS, CDR2 YFSETQ. This CDR3 region has 20 residues. The J segment lost 0 bases and the V segment lost 4 bases, leaving 17 bases of the junction unmatched. CDR3 in DNA: TGCGCCAGCAGCCCCGGGACAGGGCTTGACCCGCTAAAAGCCAAAAACATTCAGTACTTC. This gives the protein CASSPGTGLDPLKAKNIQYF.

This clone appeared once. The chain joins TRBV11-2 to TRBJ2-3; D tentatively reads TRBD1 or TRBD2 (5 bases each). Between the trimmed V and J ends, which lost 1 base and 2 bases, there was a span of 10 bases. Germline values: CDR1 SGHAT, CDR2 FQNNGV. This CDR3 contains 15 residues. The CDR3 region has the DNA TGTGCCAGCAGCTTAGGTCCCGGGACCACAGATACGCAGTATTTT. This sequence encodes CASSLGPGTTDTQYF.

This clone was found once. V usage is TRBV27 and J usage is TRBJ2-5, with a weak D call TRBD1 (5 bases). The DNA end lines up better with TRBJ2-7; the J call may be wrong. The CDR3 is made up of 13 amino acids. Germline loops: CDR1 MNHEY, CDR2 SMNVEV (reference sequence). The CDR3 spells CASSARRVDEQYF. The CDR3 DNA is TGTGCCAGCAGCGCGCGCAGGGTCGACGAGCAGTACTTC.